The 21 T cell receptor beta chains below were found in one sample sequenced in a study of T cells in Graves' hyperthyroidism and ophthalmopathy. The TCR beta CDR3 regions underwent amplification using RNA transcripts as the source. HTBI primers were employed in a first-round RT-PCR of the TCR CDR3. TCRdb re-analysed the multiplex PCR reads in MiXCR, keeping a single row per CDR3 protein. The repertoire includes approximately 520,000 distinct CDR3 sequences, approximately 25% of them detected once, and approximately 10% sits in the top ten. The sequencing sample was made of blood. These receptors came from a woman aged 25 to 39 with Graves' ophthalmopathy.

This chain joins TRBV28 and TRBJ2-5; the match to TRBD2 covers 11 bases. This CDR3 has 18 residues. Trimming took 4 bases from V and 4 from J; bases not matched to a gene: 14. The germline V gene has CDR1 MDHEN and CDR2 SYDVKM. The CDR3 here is CASSSPTPLAGGAETQYF. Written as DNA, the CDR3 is TGTGCCAGCAGTTCCCCGACGCCTCTAGCGGGAGGAGCAGAGACCCAGTACTTC.

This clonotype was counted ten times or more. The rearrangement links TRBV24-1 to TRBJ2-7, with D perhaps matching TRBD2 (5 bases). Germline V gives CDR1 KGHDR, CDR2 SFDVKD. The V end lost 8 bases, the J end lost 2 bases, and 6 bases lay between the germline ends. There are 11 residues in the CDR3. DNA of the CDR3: TGTGCCACCATCGGGGCCTACGAGCAGTACTTC. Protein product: CATIGAYEQYF.

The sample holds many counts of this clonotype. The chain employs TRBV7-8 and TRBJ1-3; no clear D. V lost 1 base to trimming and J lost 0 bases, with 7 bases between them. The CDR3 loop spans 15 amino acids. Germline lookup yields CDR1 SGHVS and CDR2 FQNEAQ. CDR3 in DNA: TGTGCCAGCAGCTTAGACTCAGACTCTGGAAACACCATATATTTT. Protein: CASSLDSDSGNTIYF.

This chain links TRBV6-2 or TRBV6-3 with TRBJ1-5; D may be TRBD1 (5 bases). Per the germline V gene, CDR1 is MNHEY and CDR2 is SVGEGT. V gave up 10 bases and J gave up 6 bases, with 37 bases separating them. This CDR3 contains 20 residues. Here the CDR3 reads CANPTKIRQVGRVRFQPQHF. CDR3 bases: TGTGCCAATCCGACGAAAATACGGCAGGTGGGCAGGGTTCGTTTTCAGCCCCAGCATTTT.

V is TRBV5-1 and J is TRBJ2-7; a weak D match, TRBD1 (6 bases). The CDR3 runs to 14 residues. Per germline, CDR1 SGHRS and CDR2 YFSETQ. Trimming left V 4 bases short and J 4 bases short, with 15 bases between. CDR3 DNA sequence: TGCGCCAGCAGCCTGTCCCGGGACATGTACGAGCAGTACTTC. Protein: CASSLSRDMYEQYF.

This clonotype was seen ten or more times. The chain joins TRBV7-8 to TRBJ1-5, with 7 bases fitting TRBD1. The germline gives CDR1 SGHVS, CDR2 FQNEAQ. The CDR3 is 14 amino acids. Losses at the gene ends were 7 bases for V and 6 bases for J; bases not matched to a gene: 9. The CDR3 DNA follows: TGTGCCAGCAAACCGACAGGGTCGAGTCAGCCCCAGCATTTT. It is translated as CASKPTGSSQPQHF.

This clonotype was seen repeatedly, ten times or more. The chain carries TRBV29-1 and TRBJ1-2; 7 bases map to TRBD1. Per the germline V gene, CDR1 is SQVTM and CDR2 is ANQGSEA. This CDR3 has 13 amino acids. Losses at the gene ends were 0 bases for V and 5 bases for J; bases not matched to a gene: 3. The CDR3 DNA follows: TGCAGCGTTGAAGACGGGACAGAGTATGGCTACACCTTC. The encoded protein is CSVEDGTEYGYTF.

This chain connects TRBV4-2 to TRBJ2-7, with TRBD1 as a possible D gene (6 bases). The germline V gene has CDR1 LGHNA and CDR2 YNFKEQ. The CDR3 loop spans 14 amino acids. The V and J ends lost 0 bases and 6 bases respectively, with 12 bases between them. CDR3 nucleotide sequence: TGTGCCAGCAGCCAAGAGGGACAAACCGGCGAGCAGTACTTC. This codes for CASSQEGQTGEQYF.

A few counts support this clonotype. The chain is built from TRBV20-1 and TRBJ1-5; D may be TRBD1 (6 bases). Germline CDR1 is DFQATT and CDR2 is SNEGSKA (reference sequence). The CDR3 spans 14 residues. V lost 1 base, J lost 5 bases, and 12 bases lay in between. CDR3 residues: CSARAPGADQPQHF. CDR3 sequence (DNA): TGCAGTGCTAGAGCCCCAGGGGCGGATCAGCCCCAGCATTTT.

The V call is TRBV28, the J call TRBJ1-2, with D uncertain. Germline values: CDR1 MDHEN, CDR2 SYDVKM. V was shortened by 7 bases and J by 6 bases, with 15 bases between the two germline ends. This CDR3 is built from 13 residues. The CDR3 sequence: CASTPPARDGYTF. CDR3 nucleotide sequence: TGTGCCAGCACCCCCCCGGCGAGGGATGGCTACACCTTC.

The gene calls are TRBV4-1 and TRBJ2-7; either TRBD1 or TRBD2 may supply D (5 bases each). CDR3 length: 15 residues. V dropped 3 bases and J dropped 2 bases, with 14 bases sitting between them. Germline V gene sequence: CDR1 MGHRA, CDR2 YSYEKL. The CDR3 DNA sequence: TGCGCCAGCAGCCAGCCCGGGACGAGGGCCTACGAGCAGTACTTC. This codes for CASSQPGTRAYEQYF.

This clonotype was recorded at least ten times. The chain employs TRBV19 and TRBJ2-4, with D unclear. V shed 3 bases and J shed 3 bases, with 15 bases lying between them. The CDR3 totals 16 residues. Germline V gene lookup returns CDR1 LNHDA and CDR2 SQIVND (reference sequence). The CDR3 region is CASSIGWQVGKNIQYF. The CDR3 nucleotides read TGTGCCAGTAGTATTGGTTGGCAGGTTGGCAAAAACATTCAGTACTTC.

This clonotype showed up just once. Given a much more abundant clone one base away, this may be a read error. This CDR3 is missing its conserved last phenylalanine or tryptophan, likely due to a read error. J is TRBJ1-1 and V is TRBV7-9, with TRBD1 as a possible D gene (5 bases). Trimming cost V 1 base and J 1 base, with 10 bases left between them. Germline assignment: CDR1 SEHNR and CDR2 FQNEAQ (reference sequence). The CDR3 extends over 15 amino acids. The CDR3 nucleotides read TGTGCCAGCAGCTTAGTTCAGGGCACGAACACTGAAGCTTTCCTT. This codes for CASSLVQGTNTEAFL.

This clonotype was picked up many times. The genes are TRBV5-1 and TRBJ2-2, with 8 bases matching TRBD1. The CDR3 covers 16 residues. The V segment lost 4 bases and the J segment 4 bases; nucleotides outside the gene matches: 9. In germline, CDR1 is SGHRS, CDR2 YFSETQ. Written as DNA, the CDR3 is TGCGCCAGCAGCACCGGACAGGGAGACAGCACCGGGGAGCTGTTTTTT. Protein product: CASSTGQGDSTGELFF.

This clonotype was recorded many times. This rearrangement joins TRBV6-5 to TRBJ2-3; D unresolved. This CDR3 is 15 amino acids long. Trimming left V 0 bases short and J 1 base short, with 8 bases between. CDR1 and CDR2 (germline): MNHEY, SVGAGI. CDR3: CASSYSNARTDTQYF. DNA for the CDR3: TGTGCCAGCAGTTACTCGAACGCCCGCACAGATACGCAGTATTTT.

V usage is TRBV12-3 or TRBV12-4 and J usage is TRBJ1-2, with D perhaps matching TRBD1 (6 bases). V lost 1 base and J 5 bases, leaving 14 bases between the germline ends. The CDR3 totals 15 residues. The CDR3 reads CASSLVRQGHYGYTF. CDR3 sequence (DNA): TGTGCCAGCAGTTTAGTCAGGCAGGGACATTATGGCTACACCTTC.

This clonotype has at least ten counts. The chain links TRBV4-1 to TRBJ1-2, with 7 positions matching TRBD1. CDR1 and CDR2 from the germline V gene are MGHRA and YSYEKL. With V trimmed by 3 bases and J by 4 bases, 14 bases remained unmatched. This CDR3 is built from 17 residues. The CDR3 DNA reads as TGCGCCAGCAGCCAGGGGACAGAACATTTGACCCGCTATGGCTACACCTTC. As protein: CASSQGTEHLTRYGYTF.

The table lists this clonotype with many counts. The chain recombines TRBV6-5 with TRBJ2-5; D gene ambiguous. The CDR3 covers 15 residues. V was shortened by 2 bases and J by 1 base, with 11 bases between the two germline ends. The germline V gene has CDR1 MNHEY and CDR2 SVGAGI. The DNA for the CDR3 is TGTGCCAGCAGTTACGTCCCTGCCAGCCAAGAGACCCAGTACTTC. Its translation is CASSYVPASQETQYF.

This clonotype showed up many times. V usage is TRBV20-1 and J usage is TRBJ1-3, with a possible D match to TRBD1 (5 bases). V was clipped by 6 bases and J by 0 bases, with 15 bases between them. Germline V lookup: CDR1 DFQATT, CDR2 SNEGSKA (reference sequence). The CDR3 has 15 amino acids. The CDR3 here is CSAGSGRPSGNTIYF. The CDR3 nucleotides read TGCAGTGCGGGATCAGGGAGACCCTCTGGAAACACCATATATTTT.

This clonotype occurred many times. The CDR3 here is CASSSGGDYGYTF. CDR3 DNA: TGTGCCAGCAGCTCAGGGGGCGACTATGGCTACACCTTC. V is TRBV7-2 and J is TRBJ1-2; 8 bases are shared with TRBD1. V was clipped by 4 bases and J by 3 bases; unmatched bases: 1. The CDR3 is made up of 13 amino acids. CDR1 SGHTA and CDR2 FQGNSA come from the germline V gene.

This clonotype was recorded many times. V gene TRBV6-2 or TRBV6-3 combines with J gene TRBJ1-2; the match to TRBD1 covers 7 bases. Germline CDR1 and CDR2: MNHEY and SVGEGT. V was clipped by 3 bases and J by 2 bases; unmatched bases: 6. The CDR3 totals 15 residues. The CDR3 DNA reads TGTGCCAGCAGTTATATAGGACAGGAGAACTATGGCTACACCTTC. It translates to CASSYIGQENYGYTF.